The clone carrying this TCR beta chain was counted between two and nine times. Its cognate antigen is unknown. The record originates from a study of blood T cells in healthy people across ages. General study findings and limits: Versus aged donors, long-lived donors had higher diversity and more naive CD4+ cells. Those diversity estimates obtained from one million T cells were thought to be underestimates.

Every sample had a minimum of 7 million PBMCs isolated. The CDR3 is 13 residues long. Trimming removed 2 bases at V and 1 base at J, with 6 bases between. Germline assignment: CDR1 MNHEY and CDR2 SMNVEV (reference sequence). Alongside a J-beta primer mix, a sample-barcoded 5' primer served in a second PCR lasting roughly 6 to 11 cycles. Each cDNA molecule, via a template-switch adaptor with 12 random nucleotides, was tagged. TCRdb re-analysed the 5' RACE reads in MiXCR, keeping a single row per CDR3 protein. The table has 730,000 or so distinct CDR3 sequences, less than 45% seen once. The chain joins TRBV27 to TRBJ2-7; D gene ambiguous. The sample comprised blood. This clonotype was sampled from a man older than 75 in good health. DNA for the CDR3: TGTGCCAGCAGTTTAGAACAGTCCTACGAGCAGTACTTC. Translating it yields CASSLEQSYEQYF.